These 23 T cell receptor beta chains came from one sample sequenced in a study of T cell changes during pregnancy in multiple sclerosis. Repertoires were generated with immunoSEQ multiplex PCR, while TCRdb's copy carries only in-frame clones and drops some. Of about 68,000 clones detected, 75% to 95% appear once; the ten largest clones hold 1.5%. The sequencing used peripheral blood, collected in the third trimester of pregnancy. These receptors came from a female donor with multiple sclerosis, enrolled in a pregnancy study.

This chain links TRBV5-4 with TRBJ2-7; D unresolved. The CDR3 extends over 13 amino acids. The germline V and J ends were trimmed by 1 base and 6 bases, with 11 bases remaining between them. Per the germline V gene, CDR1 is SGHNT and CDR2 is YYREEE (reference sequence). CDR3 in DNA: TGTGCCAGCAGCTTGATCTCGGGTTCCGAGCAGTACTTC. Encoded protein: CASSLISGSEQYF.

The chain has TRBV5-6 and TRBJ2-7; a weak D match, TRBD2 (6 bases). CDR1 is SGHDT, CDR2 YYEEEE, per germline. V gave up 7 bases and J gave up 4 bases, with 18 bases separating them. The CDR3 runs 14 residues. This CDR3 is CASGLWGVRYEQYF. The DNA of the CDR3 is TGTGCCAGCGGATTATGGGGGGTCCGATACGAGCAGTACTTC.

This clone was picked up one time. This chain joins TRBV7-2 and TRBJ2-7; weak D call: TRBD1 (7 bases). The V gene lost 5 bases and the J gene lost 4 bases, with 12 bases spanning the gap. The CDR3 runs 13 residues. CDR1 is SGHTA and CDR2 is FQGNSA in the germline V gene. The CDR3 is CASSLPGGYEQYF. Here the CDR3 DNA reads TGTGCCAGCAGCCTACCAGGGGGGTACGAGCAGTACTTC.

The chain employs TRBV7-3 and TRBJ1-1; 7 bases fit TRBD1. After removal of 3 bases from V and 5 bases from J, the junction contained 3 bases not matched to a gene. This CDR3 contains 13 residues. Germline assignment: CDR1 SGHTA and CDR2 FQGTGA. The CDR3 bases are TGTGCCAGCAGCTTGACAGGGTCTACTGAAGCTTTCTTT. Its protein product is CASSLTGSTEAFF. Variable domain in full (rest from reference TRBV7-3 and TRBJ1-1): GAGVSQTPSNKVTEKGKYVELRCDPISGHTALYWYRQSLGQGPEFLIYFQGTGAADDSGLPNDRFFAVRPEGSVSTLKIQRTERGDSAVYLCASSLTGSTEAFFGQGTRLTVV.

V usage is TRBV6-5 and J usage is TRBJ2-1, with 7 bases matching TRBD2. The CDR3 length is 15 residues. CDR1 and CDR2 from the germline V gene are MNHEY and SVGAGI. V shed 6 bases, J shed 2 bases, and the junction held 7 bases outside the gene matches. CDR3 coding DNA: TGTGCCAGCAGACAACCGGGACTACCCTACAATGAGCAGTTCTTC. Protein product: CASRQPGLPYNEQFF.

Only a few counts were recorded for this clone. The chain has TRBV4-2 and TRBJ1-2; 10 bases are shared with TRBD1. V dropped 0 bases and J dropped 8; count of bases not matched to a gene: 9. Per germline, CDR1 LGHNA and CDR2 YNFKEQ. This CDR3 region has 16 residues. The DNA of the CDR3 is TGTGCCAGCAGCCAAGATGGGACAGGGGCTTTGGGCGGCTACACCTTC. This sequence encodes CASSQDGTGALGGYTF.

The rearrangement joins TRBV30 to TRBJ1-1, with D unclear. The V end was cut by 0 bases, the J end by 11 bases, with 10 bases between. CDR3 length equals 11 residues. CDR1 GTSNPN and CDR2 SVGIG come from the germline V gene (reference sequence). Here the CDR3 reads CAWSVSPRAFF. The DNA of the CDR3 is TGTGCCTGGAGTGTCTCTCCGAGGGCTTTCTTT.

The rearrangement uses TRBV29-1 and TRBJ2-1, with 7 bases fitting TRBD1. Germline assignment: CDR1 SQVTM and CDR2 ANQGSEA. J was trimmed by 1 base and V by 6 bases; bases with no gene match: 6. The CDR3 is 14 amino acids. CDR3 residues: CSVATGLSYNEQFF. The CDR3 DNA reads TGCAGCGTCGCGACAGGGTTATCCTACAATGAGCAGTTCTTC.

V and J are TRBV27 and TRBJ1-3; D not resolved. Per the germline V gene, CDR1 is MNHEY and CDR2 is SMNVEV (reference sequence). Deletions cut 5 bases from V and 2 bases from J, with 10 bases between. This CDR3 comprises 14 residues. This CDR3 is CASSPLPTGNTIYF. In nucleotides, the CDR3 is TGTGCCAGCAGTCCCCTCCCTACTGGAAACACCATATATTTT.

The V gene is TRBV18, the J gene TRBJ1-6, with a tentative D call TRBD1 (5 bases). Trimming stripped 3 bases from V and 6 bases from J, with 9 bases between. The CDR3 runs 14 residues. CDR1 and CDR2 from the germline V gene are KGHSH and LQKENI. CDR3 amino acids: CASSPDRLNSPLHF. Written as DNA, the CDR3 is TGTGCCAGCTCACCCGACAGACTTAATTCACCCCTCCACTTT.

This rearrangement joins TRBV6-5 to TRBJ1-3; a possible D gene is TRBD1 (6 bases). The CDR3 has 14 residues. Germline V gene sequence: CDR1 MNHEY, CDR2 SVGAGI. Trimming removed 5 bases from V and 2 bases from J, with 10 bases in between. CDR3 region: CASSTGIAGNTIYF. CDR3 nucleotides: TGTGCCAGCAGTACAGGGATCGCTGGAAACACCATATATTTT.

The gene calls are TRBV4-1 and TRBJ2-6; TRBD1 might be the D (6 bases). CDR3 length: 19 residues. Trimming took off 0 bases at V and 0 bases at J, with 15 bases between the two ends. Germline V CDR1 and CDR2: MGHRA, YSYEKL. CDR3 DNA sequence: TGCGCCAGCAGCCAAGAAACAGCTACAGGGACCTCTGGGGCCAACGTCCTGACTTTC. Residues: CASSQETATGTSGANVLTF.

The CDR3 sequence: CASSSGTGVYNEQFF. For the CDR3, the DNA is TGTGCCAGCAGCTCCGGGACAGGGGTCTACAATGAGCAGTTCTTC. The chain employs TRBV7-6 and TRBJ2-1; 10 positions match TRBD1. CDR3 length equals 15 residues. CDR1 and CDR2 from the germline V gene are SGHVS and FNYEAQ. J lost 3 bases, V lost 4 bases, and 3 bases had no gene match. Using reference TRBV7-6 and TRBJ2-1 for the parts outside the CDR3, the full variable domain is GAGVSQSPRYKVTKRGQDVALRCDPISGHVSLYWYRQALGQGPEFLTYFNYEAQQDKSGLPNDRFSAERPEGSISTLTIQRTEQRDSAMYRCASSSGTGVYNEQFFGPGTRLTVL.

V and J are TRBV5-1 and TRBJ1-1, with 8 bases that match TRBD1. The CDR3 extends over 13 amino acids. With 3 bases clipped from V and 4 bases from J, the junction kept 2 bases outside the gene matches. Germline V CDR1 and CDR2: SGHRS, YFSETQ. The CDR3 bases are TGCGCCAGCAGCTCCCAGGGGGCCACTGAAGCTTTCTTT. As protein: CASSSQGATEAFF.

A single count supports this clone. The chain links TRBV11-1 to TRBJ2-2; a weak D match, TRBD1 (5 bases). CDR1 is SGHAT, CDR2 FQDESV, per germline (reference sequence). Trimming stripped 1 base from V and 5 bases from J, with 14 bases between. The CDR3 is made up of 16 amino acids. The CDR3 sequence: CASSLDNRPPTGELFF. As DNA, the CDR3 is TGTGCCAGCAGCTTAGATAACAGGCCTCCTACCGGGGAGCTGTTTTTT. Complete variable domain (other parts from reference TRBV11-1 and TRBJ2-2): EAEVAQSPRYKITEKSQAVAFWCDPISGHATLYWYRQILGQGPELLVQFQDESVVDDSQLPKDRFSAERLKGVDSTLKIQPAELGDSAMYLCASSLDNRPPTGELFFGEGSRLTVL.

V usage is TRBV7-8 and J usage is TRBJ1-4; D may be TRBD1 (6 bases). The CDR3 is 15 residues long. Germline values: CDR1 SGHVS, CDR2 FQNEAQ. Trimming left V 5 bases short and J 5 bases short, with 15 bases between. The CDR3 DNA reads TGTGCCAGCAGCATAGACAGGACCCCAAATGAAAAACTGTTTTTT. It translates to CASSIDRTPNEKLFF.

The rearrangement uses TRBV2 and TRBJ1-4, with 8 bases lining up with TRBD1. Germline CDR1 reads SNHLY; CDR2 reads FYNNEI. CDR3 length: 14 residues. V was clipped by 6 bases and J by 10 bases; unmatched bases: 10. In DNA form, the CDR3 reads TGTGCCAGCAGCGCCGGACAGGGCGTTGGAAAACTGTTTTTT. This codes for CASSAGQGVGKLFF.

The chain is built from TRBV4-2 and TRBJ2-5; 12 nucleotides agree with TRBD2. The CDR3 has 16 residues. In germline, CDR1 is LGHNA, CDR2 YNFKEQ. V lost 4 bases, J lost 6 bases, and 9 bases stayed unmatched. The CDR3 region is CASSPSLAGGPQTQYF. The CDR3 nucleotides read TGTGCCAGCAGCCCCTCCCTAGCGGGGGGGCCTCAGACCCAGTACTTC.

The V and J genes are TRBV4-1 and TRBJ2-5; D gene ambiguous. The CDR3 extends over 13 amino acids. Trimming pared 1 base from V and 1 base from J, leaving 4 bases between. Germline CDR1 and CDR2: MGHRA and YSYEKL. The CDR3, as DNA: TGCGCCAGCAGCCAAGGGAGCCAAGAGACCCAGTACTTC. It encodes CASSQGSQETQYF.

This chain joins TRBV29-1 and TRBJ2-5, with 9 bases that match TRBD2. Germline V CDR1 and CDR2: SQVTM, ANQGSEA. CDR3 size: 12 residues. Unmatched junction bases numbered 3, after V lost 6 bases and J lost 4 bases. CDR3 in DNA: TGCAGCGTATTAGCGGGAGTAGAGACCCAGTACTTC. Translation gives CSVLAGVETQYF.

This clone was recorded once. In DNA, the CDR3 is TGTGCCAGCAGTGCGGGACAGGGGTTTCGTCAGCCCCAGCATTTT. Translation gives CASSAGQGFRQPQHF. V gene TRBV4-2 combines with J gene TRBJ1-5, with 10 positions matching TRBD1. With V trimmed by 6 bases and J by 6 bases, 8 bases remained unmatched. The CDR3 length is 15 residues. The germline V gene encodes CDR1 LGHNA and CDR2 YNFKEQ.

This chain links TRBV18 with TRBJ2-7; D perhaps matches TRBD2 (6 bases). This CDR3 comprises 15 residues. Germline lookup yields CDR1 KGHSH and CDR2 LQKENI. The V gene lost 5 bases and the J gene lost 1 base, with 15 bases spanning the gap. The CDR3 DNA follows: TGTGCCAGCTCAGAGGAGGGCCGCCTATCCTACGAGCAGTACTTC. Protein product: CASSEEGRLSYEQYF.

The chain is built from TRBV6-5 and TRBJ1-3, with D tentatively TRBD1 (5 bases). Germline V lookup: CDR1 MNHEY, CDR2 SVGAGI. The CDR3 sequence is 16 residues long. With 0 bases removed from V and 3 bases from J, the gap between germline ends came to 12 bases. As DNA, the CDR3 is TGTGCCAGCAGTTACTCGACCACGGGGGATGGAAACACCATATATTTT. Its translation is CASSYSTTGDGNTIYF.